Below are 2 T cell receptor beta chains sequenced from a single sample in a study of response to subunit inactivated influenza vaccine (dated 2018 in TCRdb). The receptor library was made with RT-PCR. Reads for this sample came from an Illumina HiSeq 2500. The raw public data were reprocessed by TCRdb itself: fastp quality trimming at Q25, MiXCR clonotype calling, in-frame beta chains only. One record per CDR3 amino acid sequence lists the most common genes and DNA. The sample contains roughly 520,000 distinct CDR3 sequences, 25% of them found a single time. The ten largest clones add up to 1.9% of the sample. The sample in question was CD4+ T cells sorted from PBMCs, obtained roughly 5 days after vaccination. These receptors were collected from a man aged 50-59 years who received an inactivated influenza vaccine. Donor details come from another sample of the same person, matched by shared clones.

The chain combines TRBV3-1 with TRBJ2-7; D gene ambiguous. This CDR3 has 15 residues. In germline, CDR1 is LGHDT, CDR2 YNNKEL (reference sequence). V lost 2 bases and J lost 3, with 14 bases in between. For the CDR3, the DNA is TGTGCCAGCAGCCAATCCCCTGGGCAGAACTACGAGCAGTACTTC. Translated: CASSQSPGQNYEQYF.

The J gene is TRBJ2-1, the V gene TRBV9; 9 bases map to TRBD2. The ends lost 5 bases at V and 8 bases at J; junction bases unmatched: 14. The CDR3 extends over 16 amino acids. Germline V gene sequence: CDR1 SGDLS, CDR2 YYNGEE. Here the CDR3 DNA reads TGTGCCAGCAGAACCCGACTAGCGGCCTTGGGCGATGAGCAGTTCTTC. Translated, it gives CASRTRLAALGDEQFF.